This is a list of T cell receptor beta chains from one sample in a study of T-cell memory formation after mild COVID-19. TCRdb re-called the 5' RACE reads with MiXCR, one entry per CDR3 protein. The sample lists some 180,000 distinct CDR3 sequences, about an eighth occurring once. Source material: PBMCs or a T cell subset sorted from them (not recorded which). The source of these receptors is a man younger than 35 who had mild COVID-19 (a few samples of this study predate the infection). Cell type and time point are not known. The CDR3 runs from the conserved cysteine through the conserved F or W. The D gene is left open where the match is weak. The size of a clone is reported for some rows only, either as once, few or many, or as a class for expanded clones.

TGCGCCAGCAGCCTCGACAGGGCCTTTAATGAAAAACTGTTTTTT	CASSLDRAFNEKLFF	15	TRBV4-1	TRBJ1-4	few	TRBD1
TGTGCCAGCAGCTTAGCGGGTGGTATCACCGGGGAGCTGTTTTTT	CASSLAGGITGELFF	15	TRBV7-2	TRBJ2-2	-	-
TGTGCCAGCAGCTTAGTAGCGGTACCCACTGAAGCTTTCTTT	CASSLVAVPTEAFF	14	TRBV7-9	TRBJ1-1	few	-
TGTGCCAGCAGCCCCCCGTCCCCCGGGAATACGCAGTATTTT	CASSPPSPGNTQYF	14	TRBV3-1	TRBJ2-3	-	-
TGTGCCAGCAGCCAATTCGGTGGACAGCCGAACACTGAAGCTTTCTTT	CASSQFGGQPNTEAFF	16	TRBV3-1	TRBJ1-1	-	-
TGTGCCAGCAGCCGCTTGACTAGCGGGACTTCCTACGAGCAGTACTTC	CASSRLTSGTSYEQYF	16	TRBV5-6	TRBJ2-7	few	TRBD2
TGCGCCAGCAGCCCCCGATCGGGACAAACCTACAATGAGCAGTTCTTC	CASSPRSGQTYNEQFF	16	TRBV5-1	TRBJ2-1	-	-
TGTGCCAGCGGGAGACAGGGAACCCTGGGGGGTGAGCAGTTCTTC	CASGRQGTLGGEQFF	15	TRBV11-1	TRBJ2-1	few	-
TGCAGTGCTAGATCTCCGTCCTTGGCGACCCAGTACTTC	CSARSPSLATQYF	13	TRBV20-1	TRBJ2-5	-	-
TGCGCCAGCAGCTTCGGGACCAGGGTTCTAGGAGCCGGGGAGCTGTTTTTT	CASSFGTRVLGAGELFF	17	TRBV5-1	TRBJ2-2	-	-
TGCAGTGCTAGAGGGGGATCAGGGGGCTCGTATGAAAAACTGTTTTTT	CSARGGSGGSYEKLFF	16	TRBV20-1	TRBJ1-4	-	TRBD1
TGCGCCAGCAGCTCCCTCGTGGGGCAAAGCACAGATACGCAGTATTTT	CASSSLVGQSTDTQYF	16	TRBV5-1	TRBJ2-3	few	-
TGTGCCAGCAGTTTACCGGGCCAGAGGGATACGCAGTATTTT	CASSLPGQRDTQYF	14	TRBV28	TRBJ2-3	few	-
TGCAGTGCTAGTCGCGGGGGGGCCTGGAACACCGGGGAGCTGTTTTTT	CSASRGGAWNTGELFF	16	TRBV20-1	TRBJ2-2	-	TRBD2
TGTGCCAGCTCACCGGGGACAGGCCCGTGGCCCCAGCATTTT	CASSPGTGPWPQHF	14	TRBV18	TRBJ1-5	-	TRBD1
TGTGCCAGCAGCCGAACTAGCTACTACGAGCAGTACTTC	CASSRTSYYEQYF	13	TRBV12-3/TRBV12-4	TRBJ2-7	-	-
TGTGCCAGCAGCATGAGAGGGGGGGCCAAGGGCAATGAGCAGTTCTTC	CASSMRGGAKGNEQFF	16	TRBV5-4	TRBJ2-1	-	-
TGTGCCAGCAGTGAAGATCCGAGGCAGAACGGTGGACTAAATGAAAAACTGTTTTTT	CASSEDPRQNGGLNEKLFF	19	TRBV6-1	TRBJ1-4	-	-
TGCGCCAGCAGCTTGGAGGGGGTTTACGAGCAGTACTTC	CASSLEGVYEQYF	13	TRBV5-1	TRBJ2-7	few	-
TGTGCCAGCAGTTGGCGGGACAGGGGGTACGAGCAGTACTTC	CASSWRDRGYEQYF	14	TRBV12-3/TRBV12-4	TRBJ2-7	-	TRBD1
TGTGCCAGCAGCTTAATAACCGGGACCCAAGAGACCCAGTACTTC	CASSLITGTQETQYF	15	TRBV5-6	TRBJ2-5	few	-
TGTGCCAGCAGCGTGGAGGGGTATTCGGGACAGCCCCAGCATTTT	CASSVEGYSGQPQHF	15	TRBV9	TRBJ1-5	few	-
TGTGCCAGCAGCTTAGGGCAGCCGGGATCTTATGGCTACACCTTC	CASSLGQPGSYGYTF	15	TRBV7-2	TRBJ1-2	few	-
TGCAGTGCTAGGGGGGAGCCAGATACGCAGTATTTT	CSARGEPDTQYF	12	TRBV20-1	TRBJ2-3	few	-
TGTGCCAGCAGTCCAGAACAGGGAACACAGCATTTT	CASSPEQGTQHF	12	TRBV12-3/TRBV12-4	TRBJ1-5	few	-
TGCGCCAGCAGCAAAAAGGGACACGACAACACTGAAGCTTTCTTT	CASSKKGHDNTEAFF	15	TRBV4-1	TRBJ1-1	-	-
TGTGCCAGCAGAACTCCCGGGCAGGCCAATCAGCCCCAGCATTTT	CASRTPGQANQPQHF	15	TRBV28	TRBJ1-5	-	-
TGCGCCAGCGGCCGGGACAGCGGGAACACTGAAGCTTTCTTT	CASGRDSGNTEAFF	14	TRBV5-1	TRBJ1-1	few	TRBD1
TGTGCCAGCAGCTTGGGGGATCAGCCCCAGCATTTT	CASSLGDQPQHF	12	TRBV5-6	TRBJ1-5	many	-
TGTGCCATCAGCGATGGGACGGTGAACACTGAAGCTTTCTTT	CAISDGTVNTEAFF	14	TRBV10-3	TRBJ1-1	-	-
TGTGCCAGCAGCTTTTTGGGGTACTACGAGCAGTACTTC	CASSFLGYYEQYF	13	TRBV7-2	TRBJ2-7	-	-
TGCGCCAGCAGCCCCGGAGCGGGCCCAGATACGCAGTATTTT	CASSPGAGPDTQYF	14	TRBV5-1	TRBJ2-3	few	-
TGTGCCAGCGGCCGAGGGCACCAAGAGACCCAGTACTTC	CASGRGHQETQYF	13	TRBV7-6	TRBJ2-5	few	-
TGTGCCAGCAGCTTAATGGGGACCACTGAAGCTTTCTTT	CASSLMGTTEAFF	13	TRBV7-9	TRBJ1-1	-	-
TGTGCCACCAGTGATAAGTCCACTAGCACAGATACGCAGTATTTT	CATSDKSTSTDTQYF	15	TRBV24-1	TRBJ2-3	-	-
TGTGCCAGCAGCCCCGGTAGGGGCAGTGGTATGGATTCACCCCTCCACTTT	CASSPGRGSGMDSPLHF	17	TRBV11-2	TRBJ1-6	-	-
TGTGCCAGCAGCTTACCAGAGGGACTAGTTTGCTTC	CASSLPEGLVCF	12	TRBV7-2	TRBJ2-5	few	TRBD2
TGTGCCAGCAGCGGGCAGGGGGCCGGGGAGCTGTTTTTT	CASSGQGAGELFF	13	TRBV6-6	TRBJ2-2	-	TRBD1
TGTGCCAGCAGCTCCTCGGGGCCGGGTACGCAGTATTTT	CASSSSGPGTQYF	13	TRBV6-2/TRBV6-3	TRBJ2-3	few	-
TGTGCCAGCAGTTTCGCGGGGGCCAGGAATGAGCAGTTCTTC	CASSFAGARNEQFF	14	TRBV27	TRBJ2-1	-	-
TGTGCCAGCAGGACAGCGGGGGAGACCCAGTACTTC	CASRTAGETQYF	12	TRBV3-1	TRBJ2-5	-	TRBD2
TGCGCCAGCAGCCGGACAGTCCAACAAGAGACCCAGTACTTC	CASSRTVQQETQYF	14	TRBV5-1	TRBJ2-5	-	-
TGTGCCAGCAGCCTAAGCGGGACGGGGCAAGAGACCCAGTACTTC	CASSLSGTGQETQYF	15	TRBV7-2	TRBJ2-5	many	TRBD2
TGTGCCAGCGGTGGGCGGGCGGGCGCCAAAAACATTCAGTACTTC	CASGGRAGAKNIQYF	15	TRBV6-1	TRBJ2-4	-	-
TGTGCCAGCAGTGACCGCCAGGGTAGTCAGCCCCAGCATTTT	CASSDRQGSQPQHF	14	TRBV2	TRBJ1-5	few	-
TGCGCCAGCAGCTCGGGGCAGGGAACCTATGGCTACACCTTC	CASSSGQGTYGYTF	14	TRBV5-1	TRBJ1-2	many	-
TGTGCCAGCCGACGGGGACTGGGAGAGCTGTTTTTT	CASRRGLGELFF	12	TRBV3-1	TRBJ2-2	few	-
TGTGCCAGCAAGGGGATAGGGAACACCGGGGAGCTGTTTTTT	CASKGIGNTGELFF	14	TRBV2	TRBJ2-2	few	-
TGCACCCAGGGTCCGGACAGGGTGGCCAACCCTACTTCTGGGGCCAACGTCCTGACTTTC	CTQGPDRVANPTSGANVLTF	20	TRBV29-1	TRBJ2-6	-	TRBD1
TGCGCCAGCAGCCGCGGGACTTCGGAGACCCAGTACTTC	CASSRGTSETQYF	13	TRBV5-1	TRBJ2-5	few	-
TGTGCCAGCAGCACACAGGGGGCTCTCTCCCCGCCCCTCCACTTT	CASSTQGALSPPLHF	15	TRBV7-2	TRBJ1-6	-	TRBD1
TGTGCCACCAGTTCGGACAGGGGTAACTACAATGAGCAGTTCTTC	CATSSDRGNYNEQFF	15	TRBV24-1	TRBJ2-1	few	TRBD1
TGCAGTGCTAGAGTGGGGGCTGGCAATCAGCCCCAGCATTTT	CSARVGAGNQPQHF	14	TRBV20-1	TRBJ1-5	few	-
TGTGCCAGCAGCTTAGGAGCGGTGAGGGGGGCTTATCCACCAGATACGCAGTATTTT	CASSLGAVRGAYPPDTQYF	19	TRBV7-2	TRBJ2-3	-	-
TGTGCCAGCAGCTTGGCCTGGGAAGGGGTGTTGGAGTTCTTC	CASSLAWEGVLEFF	14	TRBV5-6	TRBJ2-1	-	-
TGCGCCAGCAGCCTAGACAGGGGACCTGCTGGCTACACCTTC	CASSLDRGPAGYTF	14	TRBV4-1	TRBJ1-2	few	TRBD1
TGTGCCAGCAGCCCGCCCCGGACTAGCGGGTACCAAGAGACCCAGTACTTC	CASSPPRTSGYQETQYF	17	TRBV3-1	TRBJ2-5	-	TRBD2
TGTGCCAGCAGCCCCTGGACAGGGGGCAATTCACCCCTCCACTTT	CASSPWTGGNSPLHF	15	TRBV9	TRBJ1-6	few	TRBD1
TGCGCCAGCAGTCAGCGTTCCAACACCGGGGAGCTGTTTTTT	CASSQRSNTGELFF	14	TRBV5-1	TRBJ2-2	few	-
TGTGCCAGCAGTTATGGTCTTTCTGGGGGGCCTCAGCAGTTCTTC	CASSYGLSGGPQQFF	15	TRBV6-5	TRBJ2-1	-	-